The 32 T cell receptor beta chains listed next were all sequenced from one sample in a study of somatic mutations in cytotoxic T cells in rheumatoid arthritis. Profiled with immunoSEQ multiplex PCR; TCRdb holds only in-frame clones, not every one. The data hold 17,000 or so clones, with roughly 80% observed a single time. Sequencing was carried out using CD8+ T cells sorted from blood. The receptors derive from an adult with rheumatoid arthritis.

The V call is TRBV6-1, the J call TRBJ2-1, with 9 bases aligning to TRBD2. Germline V gene sequence: CDR1 MNHNS, CDR2 SASEGT. After removal of 4 bases from V and 6 bases from J, the junction contained 10 bases not matched to a gene. This CDR3 comprises 16 residues. CDR3 in DNA: TGTGCCAGCAGTGTCGGACGGCTAGCGGGACCCAATGAGCAGTTCTTC. It codes for CASSVGRLAGPNEQFF.

The chain uses TRBV27 and TRBJ2-1; 8 bases fit TRBD2. CDR1 and CDR2 from the germline V gene are MNHEY and SMNVEV (reference sequence). Losses at the gene ends were 6 bases for V and 0 bases for J; bases not matched to a gene: 4. The CDR3 loop spans 15 amino acids. The CDR3, as DNA: TGTGCCAGCAGAGTAGCGGGGATCTCCTACAATGAGCAGTTCTTC. Protein: CASRVAGISYNEQFF.

V and J are TRBV29-1 and TRBJ2-3; D unclear. Germline assignment: CDR1 SQVTM and CDR2 ANQGSEA. The CDR3 is 13 amino acids. The V end was cut by 3 bases, the J end by 0 bases, with 7 bases between. The CDR3 DNA is TGCAGCGTTGACTACACTAGCACAGATACGCAGTATTTT. It is translated as CSVDYTSTDTQYF.

The chain uses TRBV2 and TRBJ2-3; no clear D. V gave up 4 bases and J gave up 4 bases, with 15 bases separating them. CDR1 is SNHLY, CDR2 FYNNEI, per germline. The CDR3 totals 15 residues. The CDR3 region has the DNA TGTGCCAGCAGTGTCCCTGTTGGTGTCCCAGATACGCAGTATTTT. Its translation: CASSVPVGVPDTQYF. Supplemented by reference TRBV2 and TRBJ2-3, the full variable domain reads EPEVTQTPSHQVTQMGQEVILRCVPISNHLYFYWYRQILGQKVEFLVSFYNNEISEKSEIFDDQFSVERPDGSNFTLKIRSTKLEDSAMYFCASSVPVGVPDTQYFGPGTRLTVL.

This clone was seen just once. V gene TRBV5-6 combines with J gene TRBJ1-1, with D unclear. Trimming shortened V by 0 bases and J by 3 bases, and 6 bases separated the two germline ends. In germline, CDR1 is SGHDT, CDR2 YYEEEE. The CDR3 runs 13 residues. In DNA, the CDR3 is TGTGCCAGCAGCTTGGTTGGTTACACTGAAGCTTTCTTT. Its protein is CASSLVGYTEAFF.

This chain joins TRBV25-1 and TRBJ1-5; D uncertain. This CDR3 has 14 residues. The V end lost 5 bases, the J end lost 11 bases, and 19 bases lay between the germline ends. Germline V CDR1 and CDR2: MGHDK, SYGVNS. CDR3 sequence reads: CASSTTDGDMAQHF. The CDR3, as DNA: TGTGCCAGCAGTACGACGGATGGGGATATGGCCCAGCATTTT.

The J gene is TRBJ1-1, the V gene TRBV7-9; D is uncertain. Germline assignment: CDR1 SEHNR and CDR2 FQNEAQ (reference sequence). Deletions cut 5 bases from V and 1 base from J, with 14 bases between. CDR3 length: 15 amino acids. The chain's CDR3 is CASSHGRGRNTEAFF. CDR3 in DNA: TGTGCCAGCAGCCACGGGAGAGGTAGGAACACTGAAGCTTTCTTT.

The genes are TRBV9 and TRBJ2-2; D call uncertain. Trimming pared 5 bases from V and 6 bases from J, leaving 5 bases between. There are 11 residues in the CDR3. Germline V lookup: CDR1 SGDLS, CDR2 YYNGEE. CDR3: CASRNSGELFF. CDR3 in DNA: TGTGCCAGCAGAAATTCCGGGGAGCTGTTTTTT.

The genes are TRBV7-2 and TRBJ2-1; 7 bases line up with TRBD2. This CDR3 region has 16 residues. The V segment lost 5 bases and the J segment 0 bases; nucleotides outside the gene matches: 7. Germline CDR1 and CDR2: SGHTA and FQGNSA. CDR3 bases: TGTGCCAGCAGCCCCTGGCGGGGGAGCTCCTACAATGAGCAGTTCTTC. This gives the protein CASSPWRGSSYNEQFF.

V usage is TRBV1 and J usage is TRBJ1-1. TRBV1 is shown as a pseudogene. The CDR3 contains 18 residues. For the CDR3, the DNA is TGCACCAGCAGCCAGAGACCCAACAGGGTGGGGGGCCGCGCTGAAGCTTTCTTT. It translates to CTSSQRPNRVGGRAEAFF.

The chain uses TRBV5-6 and TRBJ2-7; no definite D call. The CDR3 covers 12 residues. Trimming removed 3 bases at V and 0 bases at J, with 4 bases between. The V gene's germline CDR1 is SGHDT and CDR2 YYEEEE. Here the CDR3 DNA reads TGTGCCAGCAGCTCGAGCTCCTACGAGCAGTACTTC. Protein sequence: CASSSSSYEQYF.

The chain links TRBV5-1 to TRBJ1-3; no definite D call. The CDR3 sequence is 16 residues long. V lost 2 bases and J lost 0, with 12 bases in between. Germline CDR1 SGHRS, CDR2 YFSETQ. The CDR3 DNA reads as TGCGCCAGCAGCTTTGTGGAGGCCGACTCTGGAAACACCATATATTTT. Encoded protein: CASSFVEADSGNTIYF.

The chain employs TRBV6-5 and TRBJ2-5; 9 bases agree with TRBD1. The CDR3 runs 13 residues. The V segment lost 6 bases and the J segment 3 bases; nucleotides outside the gene matches: 2. In germline, CDR1 is MNHEY, CDR2 SVGAGI. CDR3 sequence: CASSRDREETQYF. The CDR3 coding sequence is TGTGCCAGCAGCCGGGACAGGGAAGAGACCCAGTACTTC.

The sample holds a few counts of this clone. The chain uses TRBV5-1 and TRBJ1-5, with D perhaps matching TRBD1 (6 bases). This CDR3 is built from 16 residues. The V end was cut by 9 bases, the J end by 0 bases, with 19 bases between. CDR1 is SGHRS, CDR2 YFSETQ, per germline. The DNA of the CDR3 is TGCGCCAACACCTCCCGGGACACAAATAGCAATCAGCCCCAGCATTTT. The encoded protein is CANTSRDTNSNQPQHF.

V and J are TRBV9 and TRBJ2-3; weak D call: TRBD2 (7 bases). The CDR3 is made up of 16 amino acids. Trimming took off 0 bases at V and 5 bases at J, with 16 bases between the two ends. CDR1 and CDR2 (germline): SGDLS, YYNGEE. The CDR3: CASSVDSGGPRDTQYF. CDR3 in DNA: TGTGCCAGCAGCGTAGACTCGGGGGGCCCGAGAGATACGCAGTATTTT. Full variable domain (missing parts from reference TRBV9 and TRBJ2-3): DSGVTQTPKHLITATGQRVTLRCSPRSGDLSVYWYQQSLDQGLQFLIQYYNGEERAKGNILERFSAQQFPDLHSELNLSSLELGDSALYFCASSVDSGGPRDTQYFGPGTRLTVL.

This clone was seen only a few times. The chain couples TRBV7-9 to TRBJ1-1, with TRBD1 matching over 7 bases. This CDR3 contains 15 residues. Germline trimming cut 5 bases from V and 3 bases from J; bases unmatched to any gene: 9. Germline CDR1 and CDR2: SEHNR and FQNEAQ (reference sequence). In DNA, the CDR3 is TGTGCCAGCAGCCCAAAGGGGGCAGGCTACACTGAAGCTTTCTTT. Its protein product is CASSPKGAGYTEAFF.

The chain couples TRBV4-1 to TRBJ2-5; perhaps TRBD1 as D (6 bases). The V gene lost 3 bases and the J gene lost 4 bases, with 15 bases spanning the gap. Germline V gene data show CDR1 as MGHRA and CDR2 as YSYEKL. The CDR3 sequence is 15 residues long. Here the CDR3 reads CASSHADSLGETQYF. Written as DNA, the CDR3 is TGCGCCAGCAGCCACGCGGACAGTCTTGGAGAGACCCAGTACTTC.

V usage is TRBV7-9 and J usage is TRBJ1-1; 7 nucleotides match TRBD1. The CDR3 has 11 residues. CDR1 is SEHNR, CDR2 FQNEAQ, per germline (reference sequence). CDR3 DNA: TGTCTTGACAGGGCGGGGACTGAAGCTTTCTTT. This sequence encodes CLDRAGTEAFF.

This chain links TRBV18 with TRBJ2-7; 9 nucleotides align to TRBD2. Germline CDR1 KGHSH, CDR2 LQKENI. This CDR3 is built from 16 residues. J gave up 4 bases and V 5 bases, and 12 bases lay outside the gene matches. The CDR3 is CASSSTGAGGQYEQYF. Written as DNA, the CDR3 is TGTGCCAGCTCATCCACCGGCGCGGGGGGGCAGTACGAGCAGTACTTC.

This sequence joins TRBV7-9 and TRBJ2-7; 8 bases are shared with TRBD2. The CDR3 length is 15 residues. CDR1 is SEHNR and CDR2 is FQNEAQ in the germline V gene (reference sequence). J gave up 3 bases and V 1 base, and 5 bases lay outside the gene matches. The CDR3 sequence: CASSLVRGGYYEQYF. The CDR3 DNA follows: TGTGCCAGCAGCTTAGTCCGGGGGGGTTACTACGAGCAGTACTTC.

This chain links TRBV6-5 with TRBJ2-7; 9 bases fit TRBD1. Trimming at V came to 8 bases and at J to 5 bases, leaving 1 base not matched to a gene. The CDR3 spans 11 residues. Germline V CDR1 and CDR2: MNHEY, SVGAGI. The CDR3 spells CASDRGDEQYF. The DNA for the CDR3 is TGTGCCAGCGACAGGGGGGACGAGCAGTACTTC.

The rearrangement joins TRBV7-9 to TRBJ2-5; D is undetermined. The DNA end is more similar to TRBJ2-7, so the J call may be wrong. CDR1 SEHNR and CDR2 FQNEAQ come from the germline V gene (reference sequence). CDR3 length equals 18 residues. CDR3 protein: CASSSLAAVAGSLYEQYF. The CDR3 DNA reads as TGTGCCAGCAGCTCTTTGGCCGCCGTGGCAGGTAGCCTCTACGAGCAGTACTTC.

This clone was seen once. This chain uses TRBV10-1 with TRBJ1-4; D is possibly TRBD1 (5 bases). Germline V gene lookup returns CDR1 WNHNN and CDR2 SYGVQD (reference sequence). The CDR3 is 14 amino acids. Trimming left V 1 base short and J 5 bases short, with 8 bases between. CDR3 in DNA: TGCGCCAGCAGTGAGTACGGGGACAATGAAAAACTGTTTTTT. Residues: CASSEYGDNEKLFF.

This clone was seen a single time. J is TRBJ2-3 and V is TRBV11-2, with 9 bases aligning to TRBD2. CDR3 size: 18 residues. The germline CDR1 and CDR2 sequences are SGHAT and FQNNGV. V was clipped by 0 bases and J by 9 bases; unmatched bases: 16. Here the CDR3 DNA reads TGTGCCAGCAGCTTAGACAAGTTTCTAGCGGGGTCCATGGAGACGCAGTATTTT. Encoded protein: CASSLDKFLAGSMETQYF.

The chain links TRBV11-2 to TRBJ2-3; 9 bases are a match to TRBD1. The CDR3 runs to 17 residues. CDR1 is SGHAT, CDR2 FQNNGV, per germline. V shed 5 bases, J shed 2 bases, and the junction held 11 bases outside the gene matches. This CDR3 reads CASSHIRQGVITDTQYF. Here the CDR3 DNA reads TGTGCCAGCAGCCACATCAGACAGGGGGTAATCACAGATACGCAGTATTTT.

The chain combines TRBV21-1 with TRBJ1-4; whether TRBD1, the table's D call, matches the DNA was not checked. TRBV21-1 is a pseudogene locus. CDR3 size: 20 residues. This CDR3 reads CASSKEGVGDRAVTNEKLFF. The CDR3 bases are TGTGCCAGCAGCAAAGAGGGCGTTGGGGACAGGGCCGTGACTAATGAAAAACTGTTTTTT.

The genes are TRBV25-1 and TRBJ2-2; D unclear. V was pared by 3 bases and J by 3 bases, with 2 bases between. Germline CDR1 is MGHDK and CDR2 is SYGVNS. This CDR3 contains 12 residues. CDR3 nucleotide sequence: TGTGCCAGCAGTGAGTACACCGGGGAGCTGTTTTTT. Translating it yields CASSEYTGELFF.

This chain uses TRBV7-2 with TRBJ2-7; maybe TRBD1 (5 bases). The germline V and J ends were trimmed by 2 bases and 5 bases, with 10 bases remaining between them. CDR1 SGHTA and CDR2 FQGNSA come from the germline V gene. The CDR3 has 13 amino acids. The chain's CDR3 is CASSLTQGHEQYF. The CDR3 DNA follows: TGTGCCAGCAGCTTAACGCAGGGCCACGAGCAGTACTTC.

The gene calls are TRBV4-2 and TRBJ1-5, with D unclear. Germline CDR1 and CDR2: LGHNA and YNFKEQ. Deletions cut 0 bases from V and 0 bases from J, with 6 bases between. This CDR3 is built from 15 residues. The CDR3 region has the DNA TGTGCCAGCAGCCAAGATCCTTATAGCAATCAGCCCCAGCATTTT. Encoded protein: CASSQDPYSNQPQHF.

V is TRBV23-1 and J is TRBJ1-6; D is uncertain. TRBV23-1 is designated an ORF whose function remains uncertain. V lost 10 bases and J lost 9, with 13 bases in between. This CDR3 spans 12 amino acids. Here the CDR3 DNA reads TGCGCCAACCCCTGGTGGGGTTCACCCCTCCACTTT. The encoded protein is CANPWWGSPLHF.

This clone was found a few times. The gene calls are TRBV2 and TRBJ2-7; D call uncertain. V was shortened by 1 base and J by 2 bases, with 6 bases between the two germline ends. The CDR3 consists of 13 residues. Germline assignment: CDR1 SNHLY and CDR2 FYNNEI. The CDR3 here is CASSEGRTYEQYF. CDR3 sequence (DNA): TGTGCCAGCAGTGAAGGCAGGACCTACGAGCAGTACTTC.

This clone showed up just a few times. The chain is built from TRBV10-3 and TRBJ1-1, with D perhaps TRBD1 (5 bases). The CDR3 consists of 13 residues. CDR1 and CDR2 from the germline V gene are ENHRY and SYGVKD. The ends were cut back, 11 bases at V and 2 bases at J, with 15 bases in the middle. CDR3 nucleotide sequence: TGTGCCGCACGCAGGGTAATTAACACTGAAGCTTTCTTT. This translates into CAARRVINTEAFF.